Presented here are 4 T cell receptor beta chains from one specimen sequenced in a study of blood T cell repertoires in COVID-19. Method: immunoSEQ multiplex PCR; TCRdb's copy keeps in-frame clones and lacks some. The sample has tens of thousands of clones; roughly 76% are singletons. The sample was peripheral blood. These receptors all come from a woman older than 75 with acute or convalescent COVID-19.

The chain employs TRBV15 and TRBJ1-5, with TRBD1 matching 7 bases. J was trimmed by 1 base and V by 0 bases; bases with no gene match: 6. CDR3 length: 17 amino acids. Germline CDR1 is LNHNV and CDR2 is YYDKDF (reference sequence). The CDR3 sequence is CATSRDTYRGSNQPQHF. The CDR3, as DNA: TGTGCCACCAGCAGAGATACTTACAGGGGAAGCAATCAGCCCCAGCATTTT. Variable domain in full (rest from reference TRBV15 and TRBJ1-5): DAMVIQNPRYQVTQFGKPVTLSCSQTLNHNVMYWYQQKSSQAPKLLFHYYDKDFNNEADTPDNFQSRRPNTSFCFLDIRSPGLGDTAMYLCATSRDTYRGSNQPQHFGDGTRLSIL.

The V call is TRBV28, the J call TRBJ2-1; D is perhaps TRBD1 (5 bases). This CDR3 contains 17 residues. Germline V gives CDR1 MDHEN, CDR2 SYDVKM. V lost 3 bases and J lost 6, with 21 bases in between. CDR3 residues: CASSLLVGRVSSNEQFF. The CDR3 nucleotides read TGTGCCAGCAGTTTGCTCGTGGGCAGGGTATCGTCCAATGAGCAGTTCTTC.

V usage is TRBV7-9 and J usage is TRBJ2-2, with 9 bases fitting TRBD1. CDR3 length: 14 residues. Per the germline V gene, CDR1 is SEHNR and CDR2 is FQNEAQ (reference sequence). V shed 6 bases, J shed 6 bases, and the junction held 5 bases outside the gene matches. CDR3 sequence: CASRLTGGPGELFF. DNA for the CDR3: TGTGCCAGCAGACTAACAGGGGGCCCCGGGGAGCTGTTTTTT.

A few counts support this clone. The chain combines TRBV7-3 with TRBJ2-5; 7 bases agree with TRBD2. The CDR3 runs to 13 residues. J lost 3 bases, V lost 5 bases, and 3 bases had no gene match. Germline V gives CDR1 SGHTA, CDR2 FQGTGA. The CDR3 spells CASSGTIKETQYF. CDR3 in DNA: TGTGCCAGCAGCGGGACTATTAAAGAGACCCAGTACTTC. The whole variable domain, remainder taken from reference TRBV7-3 and TRBJ2-5, is GAGVSQTPSNKVTEKGKYVELRCDPISGHTALYWYRQSLGQGPEFLIYFQGTGAADDSGLPNDRFFAVRPEGSVSTLKIQRTERGDSAVYLCASSGTIKETQYFGPGTRLLVL.